This T cell receptor beta chain was documented in a study of blood T cell repertoires in COVID-19. About the research overall: Whether acute or convalescent, the COVID-19 samples came from the United States, Italy and Spain. The analysed material was cDNA or gDNA that came from T cells, B-cell-depleted T cells, or PBMCs.

Deletions cut 0 bases from V and 2 bases from J, with 8 bases between. Germline-derived CDR1 and CDR2 are SGHRS and YFSETQ. This CDR3 spans 14 amino acids. Original methodology: Nucleated cell number was recorded as an estimate derived from reference gene primer amplification. Here immunoSEQ multiplex PCR was the method, and the copy in TCRdb shows in-frame clones only, minus some. The V and J calls and clone size are taken from that table; D and trimming were inferred from the DNA. The table has 160,000 or so clones, 82% seen once. With regard to this clone: Other DNA sequences in this sample translate to the same CDR3.

The clonotype originates from a woman between 70 and 85 years old with acute or convalescent COVID-19. The chain is built from TRBV5-1 and TRBJ2-5; TRBD2 is a possible D gene (6 bases). Specimen: peripheral blood. CDR3 loop: CASSLVGGQETQYF. As DNA, the CDR3 is TGCGCCAGCAGCTTGGTTGGGGGGCAAGAGACCCAGTACTTC.